A selection of T cell receptor beta chains follows, all from one sample in a study of cytomegalovirus exposure and HLA in healthy donors. Profiled with immunoSEQ multiplex PCR; TCRdb holds only in-frame clones, not every one. This table has about 43,000 clones, approximately 90% appearing once. Sequenced: PBMCs. Receptor source: a man aged 18 to 35 in good health and CMV-seronegative. The CDR3 runs from the conserved cysteine through the conserved F or W. A D gene is named only where the DNA matches it firmly.

>TRBD2|TRBV19|TRBJ2-5
TGTGCCAGTAGTATTGCGGGGGGAGAGACCCAGTACTTC
CASSIAGGETQYF
>TRBD1|TRBV19|TRBJ1-4
TGTGCCAGTAGTTCCGGGACAGGGGATGAAAAACTGTTTTTT
CASSSGTGDEKLFF
>.|TRBV7-2|TRBJ1-2
TGTGCCAGCAGCTTAGATGGGCAGGTGCCCAACTATGGCTACACCTTC
CASSLDGQVPNYGYTF
>TRBD1|TRBV10-3|TRBJ1-5
TGTGCCACCCGGGACAGGGACAATCAGCCCCAGCATTTT
CATRDRDNQPQHF
>TRBD1|TRBV6-1|TRBJ1-1
TGTGCCAGCAGTGGTTCGCCGGGACAGGGGTCCGTGATGAACACTGAAGCTTTCTTT
CASSGSPGQGSVMNTEAFF
>.|TRBV29-1|TRBJ1-5
TGCAGCGTGGAGGAAGGGGGTCAGCCCCAGCATTTT
CSVEEGGQPQHF
>.|TRBV14|TRBJ2-2
TGTGCCAGCAGCCACTCCCGGGAGCTGTTTTTT
CASSHSRELFF
>TRBD1|TRBV11-2|TRBJ1-2
TGTGCCAGCAGCCGAGACAGGGAGAACTATGGCTACACCTTC
CASSRDRENYGYTF
>TRBD1|TRBV7-8|TRBJ1-2
TGTGCCAGCAGCAGAGCCGGGACAGCCTATGGCTACACCTTC
CASSRAGTAYGYTF
>TRBD1|TRBV9|TRBJ1-2
TGTGCCAGCTCCCCCGAGACAGGGCTGAACTATGGCTACACCTTC
CASSPETGLNYGYTF
>.|TRBV9|TRBJ1-1
TGTGCCAGCAGCGTAGGCGGGGGGCATGGGAACACTGAAGCTTTCTTT
CASSVGGGHGNTEAFF
>.|TRBV5-1|TRBJ2-3
TGCGCCAGCAGCTTTAGGCCAGGTGCAGATACGCAGTATTTT
CASSFRPGADTQYF